This entry is about one T cell receptor beta chain. Its antigen is unknown. Diagnostic assessment was based on clinical symptoms, serum thyroxine and TRAb, thyroid ultrasound and orbital computed tomography. V was clipped by 2 bases and J by 2 bases; unmatched bases: 4. Germline lookup yields CDR1 SEHNR and CDR2 FQNEAQ (reference sequence). The CDR3 loop spans 15 amino acids. Amplification yielded TCR beta CDR3 regions, with RNA transcripts as the source. TCR CDR3 regions were first amplified by RT-PCR with HTBI primers. TCRdb used MiXCR to reprocess the multiplex PCR reads, holding one entry per CDR3 protein. This sample has some 740,000 distinct CDR3 sequences, with 12% to 15% found just once. This specimen belongs to a study of T cells in Graves' hyperthyroidism and ophthalmopathy. Study-level points and caveats: Clonotypes that were expanded in thyroid above 0.001 mostly appeared in blood too.

Specimen: blood. The clonotype comes from a woman aged 18-29 years with Graves' hyperthyroidism. The chain carries TRBV7-9 and TRBJ2-7; 9 bases are shared with TRBD2. The CDR3 here is CASSLSGLAPYEQYF. The CDR3 DNA reads as TGTGCCAGCAGCTTATCGGGACTAGCTCCCTACGAGCAGTACTTC.